The sample holds many counts of the clone carrying this TCR beta chain. Its antigen is not known. CDR3 length: 20 amino acids. Germline V gives CDR1 SGDLS, CDR2 YYNGEE. V was shortened by 2 bases and J by 2 bases, with 23 bases between the two germline ends. This entry is derived from a study of breast tumors, draining lymph nodes, adjacent tissues. Findings and limits, study-wide: Compared with lymph nodes, tumors were less diverse; compared with nontumor tissue, more.

Using its own MiXCR run on the multiplex PCR reads, TCRdb lists one record per CDR3 protein. The sample shows 150,000 to 200,000 distinct CDR3 sequences, approximately 31% of them seen only once. Axillary draining lymph nodes of breast cancer patients supplied the node samples. The chain is built from TRBV9 and TRBJ2-6, with D possibly being TRBD2 (7 bases). The clonotype comes from a female donor with breast cancer. Some clones in this sample may be carry-over from other donors' samples. The specimen sequenced was axillary lymph node tissue. CDR3: CASSVALARRGPAGANVLTF. The DNA for the CDR3 is TGTGCCAGCAGCGTCGCACTCGCGAGGCGGGGGCCGGCTGGGGCCAACGTCCTGACTTTC.